This T cell receptor (beta chain) comes out of a study of blood T cell repertoires in COVID-19 (dated by TCRdb to 2018 to 2020). Context from the whole study: Samples from collaborators originated in the United States, Italy and Spain and spanned both the acute and convalescent phases of COVID-19. The material from the prospective study consisted of cDNA or gDNA derived from T cells, B-cell-depleted T cells, or PBMCs. The dataset comprised deeply sampled blood TCRbeta repertoires from subjects exposed to, actively infected with, or recovered from COVID-19. The repertoires were made available in a free public database intended to serve as a resource for research on the immune response to SARS-CoV-2. Samples came from the ongoing ImmuneRACE study (first 160 participants) plus 1,254 subjects from 6 global collaborators. Nearly every sample came with metadata listing a de-identified subject ID, COVID-19 status, age in years and sex. Where available, HLA class I and class II types were taken from metadata supplied by the sample provider and were not determined by assay-based typing.

Unmatched junction bases come to 9, with V trimmed by 0 bases and J by 0 bases. The CDR3 sequence holds 19 residues, the cysteine and phenylalanine included. The CDR3 DNA has 57 bases and is translated from base 1. As encoded in the germline V gene (reference sequence), CDR1 is LNHNV while CDR2 is YYDKDF. To note about this clone: Which antigen it targets is not known. Base qualities were left out, and no much larger clone turns up one base away.

One collaborating source in Seattle enrolled patients during active infection and followed them longitudinally through the course of disease. Whole blood was collected in K2EDTA tubes by collaborating institutions according to the institutions' own protocols. For TCRbeta analysis, collaborators shipped samples in one of three forms: frozen whole blood, isolated PBMCs, or DNA extracted from either of those sample types. The immunoSEQ Assay, a bias-controlled multiplex PCR, was used to amplify TCRbeta CDR3 regions from genomic DNA. Turning to the authors' computational methods: Nucleated cell counts per sample were estimated from amplification of reference gene primers within the assay. To quantify the absolute abundance of each unique TCRbeta CDR3 rearrangement, sequence reads were collapsed and filtered. Productive Simpson clonality was computed per sample as the square root of Simpson's diversity index over productive rearrangements. TCRdb carries this immuneACCESS record with in-frame sequences only. Its versions omit some clonotypes, under half of them owing to an unresolved V gene in the studies checked, with the rest unexplained. Clonal size and the V and J genes are those of that table, whereas D and trimming came from the DNA. The sample includes more than 100,000 clones, with 90% observed a single time. The ten largest clonotypes hold 3.8% of the sample.

Broad study findings and their caveats: The amount of clinical and demographic metadata varied by source and participant and was provided uncurated.

This TCR was sampled from a woman in her sixties or seventies with COVID-19, enrolled during active disease. Source material: peripheral blood. The V gene is TRBV15 and the J gene is TRBJ2-1; 9 junctional bases match TRBD2. The CDR3 corresponds to CATSRDLRTSALSYNEQFF. In nucleotides, the sequence is TGTGCCACCAGCAGAGATCTAAGGACTAGCGCACTCTCCTACAATGAGCAGTTCTTC.